The 23 T cell receptor beta chains below were found in one sample sequenced in a study of OX40 agonist ivuxolimab in advanced cancers. Sequenced by immunoSEQ multiplex PCR; TCRdb stores in-frame clones only, minus some. Found here are 75,000 to 80,000 clones, approximately 84% of them singletons; the top ten hold around 6.6%. The specimen comprised CD4+ or CD8+ T cells sorted from blood, sampled in a trial of the OX40 agonist ivuxolimab. All receptors come from an adult with an advanced solid tumor such as melanoma, head and neck, liver or kidney cancer.

The chain recombines TRBV28 with TRBJ1-2, with D possibly TRBD1 on 5 matching bases. This CDR3 comprises 14 residues. Looked up from germline, CDR1 is MDHEN and CDR2 is SYDVKM. V gave up 4 bases and J gave up 4 bases, with 13 bases separating them. As DNA, the CDR3 is TGTGCCAGCAGTTGGGGGGTTAGAGGCTATGGCTACACCTTC. It yields the protein CASSWGVRGYGYTF.

This chain joins TRBV4-2 and TRBJ1-1; D possibly corresponds to TRBD1 (5 bases). The CDR3 runs 14 residues. Germline V gene data show CDR1 as LGHNA and CDR2 as YNFKEQ. Trimming pared 1 base from V and 2 bases from J, leaving 8 bases between. CDR3 DNA: TGTGCCAGCAGCCAAGGGACATCTAACACTGAAGCTTTCTTT. It encodes CASSQGTSNTEAFF.

This clone has a handful of counts. In DNA, the CDR3 is TGTGCCAGCAGCTTGGCCCCGACAAATAACTATGGCTACACCTTC. This sequence encodes CASSLAPTNNYGYTF. The chain is built from TRBV5-5 and TRBJ1-2; no clear D gene. CDR3 length: 15 amino acids. V lost 0 bases to trimming and J lost 1 base, with 10 bases between them. Germline CDR1 SGHKS, CDR2 YYEKEE (reference sequence).

This clone was observed a single time. This chain uses TRBV29-1 with TRBJ2-1; possible D gene TRBD2, 6 bases. Germline CDR1 SQVTM, CDR2 ANQGSEA. The CDR3 consists of 16 residues. The V gene lost 6 bases and the J gene lost 6 bases, with 24 bases spanning the gap. The CDR3 is CSVGFGGKTKGNEQFF. The CDR3 DNA reads as TGCAGCGTGGGGTTTGGCGGGAAAACTAAGGGCAATGAGCAGTTCTTC.

The rearrangement links TRBV5-6 to TRBJ2-7, with TRBD1 matching 11 bases. In germline, CDR1 is SGHDT, CDR2 YYEEEE. CDR3 size: 15 residues. The V segment lost 3 bases and the J segment 4 bases; nucleotides outside the gene matches: 6. Here the CDR3 DNA reads TGTGCCAGCAGCTCAGCGGACAGGGGGCGGTACGAGCAGTACTTC. As protein: CASSSADRGRYEQYF.

In nucleotides, the CDR3 is TGCCATTGGACTGGGGGAGCCAAAAACATTCAGTACTTC. This sequence encodes CHWTGGAKNIQYF. The genes are TRBV29-1 and TRBJ2-4; D possibly uses TRBD1 or TRBD2 (5 bases each). Germline CDR1 is SQVTM and CDR2 is ANQGSEA. CDR3 size: 13 residues.

This chain uses TRBV13 with TRBJ1-5, with TRBD1 matching over 9 bases. CDR1 and CDR2 from the germline V gene are PRHDT and FYEKMQ (reference sequence). V lost 5 bases to trimming and J lost 3 bases; unmatched junction nucleotides: 5. CDR3 size: 15 residues. CDR3 sequence (DNA): TGTGCCAGCAGCCGGGGGACAGGGTTCAATCAGCCCCAGCATTTT. Protein: CASSRGTGFNQPQHF.

The chain employs TRBV27 and TRBJ1-2; 12 positions agree with TRBD1. CDR3 size: 16 residues. Trimming at V came to 8 bases and at J to 5 bases, leaving 12 bases not matched to a gene. The germline V gene has CDR1 MNHEY and CDR2 SMNVEV (reference sequence). CDR3 nucleotides: TGTGCCAGCGGGACCCTAGGGGACAGGGGGCTGTATGGCTACACCTTC. It translates to CASGTLGDRGLYGYTF.

The rearrangement uses TRBV7-8 and TRBJ1-5; D is possibly TRBD1 (5 bases). The CDR3 loop spans 15 amino acids. The germline V gene has CDR1 SGHVS and CDR2 FQNEAQ. V lost 2 bases, J lost 7 bases, and 15 bases lay in between. CDR3 residues: CASSLPGGLGQPQHF. In nucleotides, the CDR3 is TGTGCCAGCAGCTTACCTGGGGGACTTGGACAGCCCCAGCATTTT.

The genes are TRBV4-1 and TRBJ1-1; the D is unclear. Germline V gene sequence: CDR1 MGHRA, CDR2 YSYEKL. V was clipped by 2 bases and J by 1 base, with 5 bases between them. CDR3 length: 13 residues. This CDR3 reads CASSQIPNTEAFF. CDR3 nucleotides: TGCGCCAGCAGCCAAATACCGAACACTGAAGCTTTCTTT.

The chain recombines TRBV30 with TRBJ1-5; perhaps TRBD1 as D (6 bases). Germline CDR1 and CDR2: GTSNPN and SVGIG (reference sequence). The germline V and J ends were trimmed by 0 bases and 6 bases, with 9 bases remaining between them. The CDR3 runs 13 residues. CDR3 sequence: CAWSVQGGQPQHF. CDR3 coding DNA: TGTGCCTGGAGTGTACAGGGCGGTCAGCCCCAGCATTTT.

This clone has only one observation. The chain recombines TRBV5-1 with TRBJ1-1; D not resolved. CDR3 size: 13 residues. Germline V gives CDR1 SGHRS, CDR2 YFSETQ. Trimming left V 2 bases short and J 11 bases short, with 16 bases between. The CDR3 protein is CASSFDIFPVAFF. The CDR3 bases are TGCGCCAGCAGCTTCGACATCTTCCCCGTCGCTTTCTTT.

The J gene is TRBJ2-1, the V gene TRBV4-1; 7 bases agree with TRBD2. CDR1 is MGHRA, CDR2 YSYEKL, per germline. The CDR3 has 15 residues. V lost 1 base to trimming and J lost 9 bases; unmatched junction nucleotides: 9. This CDR3 reads CASSQGGSGGSEQFF. The DNA of the CDR3 is TGCGCCAGCAGCCAAGGGGGATCCGGGGGGAGTGAGCAGTTCTTC.

The V call is TRBV28, the J call TRBJ1-3; possible D gene TRBD1, 5 bases. V was clipped by 5 bases and J by 4 bases, with 9 bases between them. This CDR3 has 13 residues. CDR1 MDHEN and CDR2 SYDVKM come from the germline V gene. CDR3 in DNA: TGTGCCAGCAGTGGGACTCGCGGAAACACCATATATTTT. Its translation is CASSGTRGNTIYF.

V gene TRBV6-4 combines with J gene TRBJ2-3, with 7 positions matching TRBD2. V dropped 0 bases and J dropped 3; count of bases not matched to a gene: 6. Germline V gives CDR1 MRHNA, CDR2 SNTAGT. The CDR3 is 16 residues long. For the CDR3, the DNA is TGTGCCAGCAGTGACTCCGGCGGGAGAGGGACAGATACGCAGTATTTT. Encoded protein: CASSDSGGRGTDTQYF.

This clone turned up a few times. The chain uses TRBV18 and TRBJ1-1; 7 nucleotides match TRBD1. The germline gives CDR1 KGHSH, CDR2 LQKENI. The CDR3 consists of 18 residues. Unmatched junction bases numbered 15, after V lost 3 bases and J lost 2 bases. Here the CDR3 DNA reads TGTGCCAGCTCACCCACCACACTCGGCAGGGGGGATAACACTGAAGCTTTCTTT. Translated: CASSPTTLGRGDNTEAFF.

This chain joins TRBV7-3 and TRBJ2-1, with D possibly matching TRBD1 (6 bases). V shed 2 bases and J shed 7 bases, with 9 bases lying between them. Germline V gives CDR1 SGHTA, CDR2 FQGTGA. The CDR3 is made up of 13 amino acids. CDR3 loop: CASSLPQGNEQFF. The CDR3 coding sequence is TGTGCCAGCAGCTTACCACAGGGAAATGAGCAGTTCTTC.

This rearrangement joins TRBV4-3 to TRBJ1-4; D unresolved. The V end lost 0 bases, the J end lost 10 bases, and 18 bases lay between the germline ends. CDR1 is LGHNA, CDR2 YSLEER, per germline. The CDR3 runs 16 residues. The CDR3: CASSQDALPRGGKLFF. In DNA form, the CDR3 reads TGCGCCAGCAGCCAAGACGCTCTGCCGCGGGGTGGAAAACTGTTTTTT.

This clone was found once. V usage is TRBV10-3 and J usage is TRBJ1-2; D might be TRBD1 (5 bases). Per germline, CDR1 ENHRY and CDR2 SYGVKD. This CDR3 is built from 15 residues. V shed 6 bases and J shed 0 bases, with 14 bases lying between them. This chain's CDR3 is CAISDRQGANYGYTF. DNA of the CDR3: TGTGCCATCAGCGATAGGCAGGGCGCTAACTATGGCTACACCTTC.

The chain recombines TRBV14 with TRBJ2-1; TRBD2 agrees at 11 bases. The germline V gene has CDR1 SGHDN and CDR2 FVKESK. V trimming: 1 base; J trimming: 9 bases; junction bases outside the gene matches: 5. The CDR3 length is 15 residues. CDR3 DNA: TGTGCCAGCAGCCAAGCGACTAGCGGGATCGGTGAGCAGTTCTTC. It yields the protein CASSQATSGIGEQFF.

This sequence joins TRBV7-9 and TRBJ1-5; D is ambiguous. CDR1 and CDR2 (germline): SEHNR, FQNEAQ (reference sequence). The V end lost 4 bases, the J end lost 3 bases, and 10 bases lay between the germline ends. The CDR3 has 14 residues. The CDR3 bases are TGTGCCAGCAGCTCAAATGGAAACAATCAGCCCCAGCATTTT. Translated, it gives CASSSNGNNQPQHF.

J is TRBJ2-3 and V is TRBV29-1, with D perhaps being TRBD1 or TRBD2 (6 bases each). CDR3 length: 13 amino acids. The germline CDR1 and CDR2 sequences are SQVTM and ANQGSEA. V lost 5 bases to trimming and J lost 2 bases, with 11 bases between them. In nucleotides, the CDR3 is TGCAGCGTTCGGGGGCCCGCCACAGATACGCAGTATTTT. Its translation: CSVRGPATDTQYF.

This clone is a singleton in its sample. The rearrangement joins TRBV9 to TRBJ1-2; no clear D. Per germline, CDR1 SGDLS and CDR2 YYNGEE. The CDR3 totals 13 residues. V was shortened by 3 bases and J by 8 bases, with 14 bases between the two germline ends. This CDR3 is CASSADPWSGYTF. CDR3 bases: TGTGCCAGCAGCGCGGACCCGTGGTCGGGCTACACCTTC.